Below are 12 T cell receptor beta chains sequenced from a single sample in a study of T-cell reconstitution after alpha-beta-depleted transplantation in children. Unique molecular identifiers were incorporated into the prepared TCRbeta library. Each CDR3 protein is one row after TCRdb ran MiXCR on the PCR reads. Of around 700,000 distinct CDR3 sequences listed, about an eighth are singletons. The source was PBMCs, collected before TCRalphabeta/CD19-depleted stem cell transplant. These receptors originate from a girl aged 2 to 9 with congenital amegakaryocytic thrombocytopenia, due to receive a stem cell transplant.

The chain carries TRBV5-1 and TRBJ1-6, with D possibly being TRBD1 (5 bases). Per germline, CDR1 SGHRS and CDR2 YFSETQ. There are 17 residues in the CDR3. V lost 6 bases, J lost 0 bases, and 16 bases lay in between. CDR3 DNA: TGCGCCAGCACAAGTGGGACCCAGAGCTCCTATAATTCACCCCTCCACTTT. Residues: CASTSGTQSSYNSPLHF.

This clonotype was recorded at least ten times. The chain combines TRBV5-1 with TRBJ1-2, with a weak D call TRBD1 (6 bases). The length of the CDR3 is 15 residues. Germline V gene data show CDR1 as SGHRS and CDR2 as YFSETQ. Between the trimmed V and J ends, which lost 2 bases and 0 bases, there was a span of 11 bases. CDR3 in DNA: TGCGCCAGCAGCTTCGGGGACACTACTAACTATGGCTACACCTTC. It codes for CASSFGDTTNYGYTF. Full variable domain (rest looked up from reference TRBV5-1 and TRBJ1-2): KAGVTQTPRYLIKTRGQQVTLSCSPISGHRSVSWYQQTPGQGLQFLFEYFSETQRNKGNFPGRFSGRQFSNSRSEMNVSTLELGDSALYLCASSFGDTTNYGYTFGSGTRLTVV.

This clonotype was detected only a few times. The chain uses TRBV6-1 and TRBJ2-3, with a tentative D call TRBD1 (8 bases). This CDR3 comprises 15 residues. CDR1 and CDR2 (germline): MNHNS, SASEGT. V was shortened by 8 bases and J by 0 bases, with 15 bases between the two germline ends. The DNA for the CDR3 is TGTGCCAGCTTCCACAGGGGGGGGAGCACAGATACGCAGTATTTT. This codes for CASFHRGGSTDTQYF.

This clonotype was detected ten times or more. The chain has TRBV7-8 and TRBJ2-7; no reliable D call. The CDR3 is 13 residues long. The germline CDR1 and CDR2 sequences are SGHVS and FQNEAQ. V was pared by 0 bases and J by 4 bases, with 7 bases between. CDR3 residues: CASSLAQYYEQYF. CDR3 sequence (DNA): TGTGCCAGCAGCTTAGCGCAGTATTACGAGCAGTACTTC.

At least ten counts were recorded for this clonotype. J is TRBJ2-1 and V is TRBV29-1, with TRBD2 as a possible D gene (5 bases). CDR3 length equals 17 residues. CDR1 is SQVTM and CDR2 is ANQGSEA in the germline V gene. Trimming took 0 bases from V and 8 from J, leaving 23 bases between them. DNA of the CDR3: TGCAGCGTTGAAGATCAGGCTATTGTAGCGAGTTTGCATGAGCAGTTCTTC. It encodes CSVEDQAIVASLHEQFF.

This clonotype has a handful of counts. CDR3 region: CASSYGVDYEQYF. In DNA, the CDR3 is TGTGCCAGCAGTTACGGGGTAGACTACGAGCAGTACTTC. The V gene is TRBV6-5, the J gene TRBJ2-7, with D unclear. The germline V and J ends were trimmed by 2 bases and 3 bases, with 8 bases remaining between them. This CDR3 spans 13 amino acids. Per the germline V gene, CDR1 is MNHEY and CDR2 is SVGAGI.

V and J are TRBV7-9 and TRBJ2-1, with D tentatively TRBD2 (5 bases). The V gene lost 1 base and the J gene lost 2 bases, with 12 bases spanning the gap. This CDR3 has 16 amino acids. Germline loops: CDR1 SEHNR, CDR2 FQNEAQ (reference sequence). The DNA for the CDR3 is TGTGCCAGCAGCTTAGTAGTGGGAGTGACCTACAATGAGCAGTTCTTC. This encodes CASSLVVGVTYNEQFF.

The V call is TRBV6-1, the J call TRBJ2-5; TRBD1 is a possible D gene (5 bases). The ends were cut back, 1 base at V and 3 bases at J, with 6 bases in the middle. In germline, CDR1 is MNHNS, CDR2 SASEGT. The CDR3 totals 13 residues. The CDR3 DNA is TGTGCCAGCAGTGAAGGGACAAAAGAGACCCAGTACTTC. It specifies CASSEGTKETQYF.

This clonotype was seen ten or more times. The J gene is TRBJ2-4, the V gene TRBV29-1; D tentatively reads TRBD1 or TRBD2 (5 bases each). Trimming removed 6 bases from V and 5 bases from J, with 14 bases in between. CDR3 length: 13 amino acids. Germline lookup yields CDR1 SQVTM and CDR2 ANQGSEA. This chain's CDR3 is CSVASGPQNIQYF. The DNA of the CDR3 is TGCAGCGTAGCCTCGGGACCCCAAAACATTCAGTACTTC.

The chain has TRBV5-1 and TRBJ2-5; 7 positions match TRBD2. The V and J ends lost 2 bases and 5 bases, in that order; junction bases with no gene match: 12. The germline V gene encodes CDR1 SGHRS and CDR2 YFSETQ. The CDR3 is made up of 16 amino acids. CDR3 sequence reads: CASSLPRDYTDETQYF. The DNA for the CDR3 is TGCGCCAGCAGCTTACCACGGGACTACACCGACGAGACCCAGTACTTC.

This clonotype was detected a few times. The chain joins TRBV2 to TRBJ2-2, with 8 bases matching TRBD1. V lost 6 bases and J lost 6; bases outside the gene matches: 3. This CDR3 is built from 13 residues. From germline, CDR1 is SNHLY and CDR2 FYNNEI. This CDR3 reads CASRSQGAGELFF. CDR3 DNA: TGTGCCAGCAGATCACAGGGGGCCGGGGAGCTGTTTTTT.

A few counts support this clonotype. The chain is built from TRBV2 and TRBJ2-7; D not resolved. This CDR3 is built from 14 residues. Germline V gene sequence: CDR1 SNHLY, CDR2 FYNNEI. V lost 4 bases, J lost 3 bases, and 13 bases lay in between. CDR3 amino acids: CASSVRAAIYEQYF. CDR3 sequence (DNA): TGTGCCAGCAGTGTAAGGGCAGCCATCTACGAGCAGTACTTC.